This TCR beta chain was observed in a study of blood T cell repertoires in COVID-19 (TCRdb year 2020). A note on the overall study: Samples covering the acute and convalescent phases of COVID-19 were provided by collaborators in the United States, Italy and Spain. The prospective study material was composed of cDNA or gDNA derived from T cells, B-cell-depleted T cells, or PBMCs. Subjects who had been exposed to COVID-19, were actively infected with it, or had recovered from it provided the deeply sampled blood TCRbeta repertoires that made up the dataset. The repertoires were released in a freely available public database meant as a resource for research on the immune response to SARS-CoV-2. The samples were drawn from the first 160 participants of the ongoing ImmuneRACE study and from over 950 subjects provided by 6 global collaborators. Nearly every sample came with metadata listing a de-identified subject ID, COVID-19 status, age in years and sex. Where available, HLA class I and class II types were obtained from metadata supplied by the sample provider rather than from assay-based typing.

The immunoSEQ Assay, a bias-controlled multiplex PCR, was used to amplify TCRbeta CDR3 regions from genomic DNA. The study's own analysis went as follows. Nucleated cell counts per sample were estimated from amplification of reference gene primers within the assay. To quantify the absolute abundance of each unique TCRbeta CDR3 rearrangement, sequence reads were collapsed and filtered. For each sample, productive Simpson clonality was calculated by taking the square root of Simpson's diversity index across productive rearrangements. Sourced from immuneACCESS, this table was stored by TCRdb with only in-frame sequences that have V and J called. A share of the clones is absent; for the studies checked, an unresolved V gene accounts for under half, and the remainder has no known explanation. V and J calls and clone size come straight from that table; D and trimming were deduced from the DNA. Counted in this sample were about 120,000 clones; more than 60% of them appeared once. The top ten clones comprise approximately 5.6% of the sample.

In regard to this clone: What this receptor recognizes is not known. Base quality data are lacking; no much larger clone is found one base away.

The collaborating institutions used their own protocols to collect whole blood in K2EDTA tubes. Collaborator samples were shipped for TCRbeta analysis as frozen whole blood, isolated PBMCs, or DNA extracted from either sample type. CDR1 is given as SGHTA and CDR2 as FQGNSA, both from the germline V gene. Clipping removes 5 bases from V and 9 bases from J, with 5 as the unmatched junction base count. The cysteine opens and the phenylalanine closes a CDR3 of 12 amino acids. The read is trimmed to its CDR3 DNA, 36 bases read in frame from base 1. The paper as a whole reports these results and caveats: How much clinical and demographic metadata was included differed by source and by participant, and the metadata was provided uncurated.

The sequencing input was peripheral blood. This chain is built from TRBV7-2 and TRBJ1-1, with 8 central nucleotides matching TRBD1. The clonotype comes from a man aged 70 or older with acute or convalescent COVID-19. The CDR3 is CASSRTGSQAFF. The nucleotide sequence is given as TGTGCCAGCAGCCGGACAGGGTCCCAAGCTTTCTTT.